This T cell receptor beta chain was sequenced during a study of CD8+ T cells in alopecia areata. Sequencing templates came from extracted RNA that was reverse transcribed into cDNA. Produced via immunoSEQ multiplex PCR; TCRdb's table is partial and in-frame only. The table shows 90,000 to 100,000 clones, with more than 55% occurring only once. The CDR3 loop spans 15 amino acids. CDR1 and CDR2 from the germline V gene are MGHRA and YSYEKL. V gave up 3 bases and J gave up 3 bases; unmatched junction bases: 4. Overall study results and limits: How baseline CD8+ expansion relates to response remains uncertain (there was one nonresponder).

About this clone itself: As yet, its antigen is unknown.

The treatment denotes: oral pan-JAK inhibitor, 5-10 mg twice daily. Using a FACSAria, the CD4+ and CD8+ T cells were sorted from the PBMCs. The clonotype originates from a human donor with alopecia areata. The source was CD8+ T cells sorted from blood, collected at week 4, from a patient treated with tofacitinib. The genes are TRBV4-1 and TRBJ2-1, with TRBD1 matching 8 bases. CDR3 DNA sequence: TGCGCCAGCAGCCATTTCACAGGGGGCTACAATGAGCAGTTCTTC. Protein: CASSHFTGGYNEQFF.